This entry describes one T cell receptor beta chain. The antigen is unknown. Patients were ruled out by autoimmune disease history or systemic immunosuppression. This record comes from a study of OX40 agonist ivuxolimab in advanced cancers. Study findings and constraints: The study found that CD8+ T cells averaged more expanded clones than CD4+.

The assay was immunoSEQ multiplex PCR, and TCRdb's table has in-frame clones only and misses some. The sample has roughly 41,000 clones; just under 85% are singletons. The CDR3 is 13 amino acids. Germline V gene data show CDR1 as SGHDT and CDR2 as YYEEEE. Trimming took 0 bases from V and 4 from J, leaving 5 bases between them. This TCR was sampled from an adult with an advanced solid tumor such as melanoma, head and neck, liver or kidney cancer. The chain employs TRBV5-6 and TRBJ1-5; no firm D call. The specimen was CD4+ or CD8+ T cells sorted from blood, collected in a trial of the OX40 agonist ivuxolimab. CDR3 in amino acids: CASSLDGNQPQHF. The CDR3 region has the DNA TGTGCCAGCAGCTTGGACGGGAATCAGCCCCAGCATTTT.